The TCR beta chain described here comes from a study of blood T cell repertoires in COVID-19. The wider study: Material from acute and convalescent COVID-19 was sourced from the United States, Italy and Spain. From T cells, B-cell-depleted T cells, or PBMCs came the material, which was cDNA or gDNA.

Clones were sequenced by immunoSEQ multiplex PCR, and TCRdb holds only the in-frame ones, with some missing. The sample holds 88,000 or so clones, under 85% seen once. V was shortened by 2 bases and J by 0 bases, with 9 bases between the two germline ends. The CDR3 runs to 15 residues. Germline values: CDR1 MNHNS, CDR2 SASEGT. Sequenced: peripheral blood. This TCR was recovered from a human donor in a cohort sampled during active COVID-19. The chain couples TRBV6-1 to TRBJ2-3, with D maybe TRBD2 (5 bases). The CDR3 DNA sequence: TGTGCCAGCAGTGAACTCGGGGATAGCACAGATACGCAGTATTTT. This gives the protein CASSELGDSTDTQYF.